A single sample gave rise to the 23 T cell receptor beta chains below, sequenced in a study of glioma-infiltrating T cells after dendritic cell vaccination (dated by TCRdb to the mid-2010s). Libraries were made using the immunoSEQ multiplex PCR assay. What TCRdb holds here is the immuneACCESS table cut down to in-frame rearrangements. Part of the clones is not present; checked against another copy, under half of the missing clones reflect an unresolved V gene, and the others are unexplained. The sample records 85,000 to 95,000 clones, about nine tenths of which are singletons. Around 16% of the sample lies in the top ten. The specimen comprised blood, sampled before dendritic cell vaccination. These receptors were taken from a human donor with glioblastoma.

This chain connects TRBV7-9 to TRBJ2-3, with D perhaps matching TRBD2 (5 bases). The CDR3 runs to 14 residues. Germline V lookup: CDR1 SEHNR, CDR2 FQNEAQ (reference sequence). V gave up 4 bases and J gave up 2 bases, with 10 bases separating them. The CDR3 region has the DNA TGTGCCAGCAGCTCAGACTACAACACAGATACGCAGTATTTT. Protein sequence: CASSSDYNTDTQYF.

The chain has TRBV7-6 and TRBJ2-4; perhaps TRBD2 as D (5 bases). The CDR3 sequence is 19 residues long. Trimming took off 8 bases at V and 0 bases at J, with 26 bases between the two ends. CDR1 and CDR2 (germline): SGHVS, FNYEAQ. As DNA, the CDR3 is TGTGCCAGCGGACCGAGGGAAAGTGGTTTAGATCTAGCCAAAAACATTCAGTACTTC. It is translated as CASGPRESGLDLAKNIQYF.

This clone occurred a few times. The CDR3, as DNA: TGTGCCATCAGTTTCTCAGGCTCCTACGAGCAGTACTTC. Its protein product is CAISFSGSYEQYF. The chain links TRBV10-3 to TRBJ2-7; no reliable D call. The length of the CDR3 is 13 residues. Germline loops: CDR1 ENHRY, CDR2 SYGVKD. The V end was cut by 5 bases, the J end by 0 bases, with 8 bases between.

CDR3 DNA: TGTGCCAGCAGCTTGGAAGGCGGATCCAATCAGCCCCAGCATTTT. It encodes CASSLEGGSNQPQHF. This rearrangement joins TRBV5-6 to TRBJ1-5; D call uncertain. V gave up 0 bases and J gave up 3 bases, with 10 bases separating them. Germline V lookup: CDR1 SGHDT, CDR2 YYEEEE. This CDR3 contains 15 residues.

The count of this clone is one. V gene TRBV29-1 combines with J gene TRBJ2-7, with TRBD1 matching 7 bases. V lost 0 bases, J lost 2 bases, and 4 bases stayed unmatched. The germline gives CDR1 SQVTM, CDR2 ANQGSEA. The CDR3 is made up of 14 amino acids. CDR3 DNA: TGCAGCGTTGAAGACCGGGACAGACCCTACGAGCAGTACTTC. Translated: CSVEDRDRPYEQYF.

This CDR3 is CASSLWGGASETQYF. As DNA, the CDR3 is TGTGCCAGCAGCTTATGGGGGGGGGCCAGTGAGACCCAGTACTTC. The V gene is TRBV7-3, the J gene TRBJ2-5; D may be TRBD2 (7 bases). V lost 2 bases and J lost 5, with 15 bases in between. Germline CDR1 SGHTA, CDR2 FQGTGA. The CDR3 contains 15 residues. Variable domain in full (rest from reference TRBV7-3 and TRBJ2-5): GAGVSQTPSNKVTEKGKYVELRCDPISGHTALYWYRQSLGQGPEFLIYFQGTGAADDSGLPNDRFFAVRPEGSVSTLKIQRTERGDSAVYLCASSLWGGASETQYFGPGTRLLVL.

This clone came up once. This rearrangement joins TRBV29-1 to TRBJ2-2, with TRBD2 identical over 11 bases. Germline CDR1 SQVTM, CDR2 ANQGSEA. The CDR3 extends over 17 amino acids. V dropped 4 bases and J dropped 3; count of bases not matched to a gene: 10. CDR3 in amino acids: CSVARYALAGDTGELFF. The CDR3 coding sequence is TGCAGCGTTGCGCGGTATGCACTAGCGGGAGACACCGGGGAGCTGTTTTTT.

This clone was counted once. This CDR3 reads CASSLLVYNSPLHF. CDR3 bases: TGTGCCAGCAGCTTACTAGTTTATAATTCACCCCTCCACTTT. The chain couples TRBV5-4 to TRBJ1-6; no clear D gene. Germline CDR1 and CDR2: SGHNT and YYREEE (reference sequence). Deletions cut 2 bases from V and 4 bases from J, with 7 bases between. The length of the CDR3 is 14 residues.

The chain employs TRBV4-1 and TRBJ2-5; 10 nucleotides line up with TRBD1. The J call is uncertain, as TRBJ2-7 better fits the DNA end. The CDR3 spans 17 residues. Germline V lookup: CDR1 MGHRA, CDR2 YSYEKL. CDR3 sequence: CASSQSSQTGGRYEQYF. The CDR3 DNA reads as TGCGCCAGCAGCCAATCTTCTCAGACAGGGGGCCGTTACGAGCAGTACTTC.

The V and J genes are TRBV19 and TRBJ1-1; 7 nucleotides align to TRBD1. Germline V gene data show CDR1 as LNHDA and CDR2 as SQIVND (reference sequence). The CDR3 covers 14 residues. Trimming at V came to 6 bases and at J to 5 bases, leaving 9 bases not matched to a gene. The CDR3 reads CASRPGTARTEAFF. The DNA of the CDR3 is TGTGCCAGTAGACCTGGGACAGCTAGGACTGAAGCTTTCTTT.

The CDR3 bases are TGTGCCAGCAGCTGGGCAGAACAAGAGACCCAGTACTTC. Amino acid sequence: CASSWAEQETQYF. The chain links TRBV7-3 to TRBJ2-5; no clear D gene. Germline CDR1 SGHTA, CDR2 FQGTGA. Between the trimmed V and J ends, which lost 4 bases and 2 bases, there was a span of 8 bases. This CDR3 comprises 13 residues. The variable domain in full, completed from reference TRBV7-3 and TRBJ2-5, reads GAGVSQTPSNKVTEKGKYVELRCDPISGHTALYWYRQSLGQGPEFLIYFQGTGAADDSGLPNDRFFAVRPEGSVSTLKIQRTERGDSAVYLCASSWAEQETQYFGPGTRLLVL.

The chain links TRBV27 to TRBJ1-4; D is perhaps TRBD1 (5 bases). The germline V and J ends were trimmed by 4 bases and 5 bases, with 8 bases remaining between them. This CDR3 is built from 13 residues. Germline assignment: CDR1 MNHEY and CDR2 SMNVEV (reference sequence). The CDR3 coding sequence is TGTGCCAGCAGTTATCGGACAAATGAAAAACTGTTTTTT. Translating gives CASSYRTNEKLFF.

This chain joins TRBV6-5 and TRBJ2-7; 11 bases line up with TRBD1. Germline CDR1 reads MNHEY; CDR2 reads SVGAGI. Trimming at V came to 6 bases and at J to 3 bases, leaving 7 bases not matched to a gene. CDR3 size: 15 residues. The CDR3 protein is CASSVGTGGGYEQYF. The CDR3 nucleotides read TGTGCCAGCAGCGTAGGGACAGGGGGTGGCTACGAGCAGTACTTC.

The genes are TRBV5-1 and TRBJ1-5; a possible D gene is TRBD1 (5 bases). Germline assignment: CDR1 SGHRS and CDR2 YFSETQ. Deletions cut 0 bases from V and 2 bases from J, with 9 bases between. CDR3 length: 15 residues. CDR3 coding DNA: TGCGCCAGCAGCTTGGAAGGGGCTGGCAATCAGCCCCAGCATTTT. Translation gives CASSLEGAGNQPQHF.

This clone was detected only a few times. The chain recombines TRBV6-5 with TRBJ1-1, with D possibly TRBD1 on 5 matching bases. CDR3 size: 12 residues. Germline assignment: CDR1 MNHEY and CDR2 SVGAGI. Between the trimmed V and J ends, which lost 8 bases and 3 bases, there was a span of 10 bases. CDR3 loop: CASGQGYTEAFF. In nucleotides, the CDR3 is TGTGCCAGCGGCCAGGGATACACTGAAGCTTTCTTT.

The rearrangement joins TRBV7-7 to TRBJ2-2, with D possibly matching TRBD2 (5 bases). Deletions cut 5 bases from V and 0 bases from J, with 10 bases between. Germline CDR1 reads SSHAT; CDR2 reads FNYEAQ (reference sequence). The length of the CDR3 is 15 residues. CDR3 coding DNA: TGTGCCAGCAGCCAAGGGAGTCCGAACACCGGGGAGCTGTTTTTT. It encodes CASSQGSPNTGELFF.

This chain connects TRBV7-9 to TRBJ1-2, with D unresolved. V was trimmed by 4 bases and J by 1 base, leaving 16 bases between them. The CDR3 loop spans 16 amino acids. Germline loops: CDR1 SEHNR, CDR2 FQNEAQ (reference sequence). CDR3 in amino acids: CASSSDTLQSNYGYTF. In nucleotides, the CDR3 is TGTGCCAGCAGCTCCGACACGTTACAGAGTAACTATGGCTACACCTTC.

This clone showed up just a few times. The rearrangement joins TRBV2 to TRBJ2-2; D not certain. This CDR3 contains 13 residues. V lost 4 bases to trimming and J lost 4 bases, with 7 bases between them. From germline, CDR1 is SNHLY and CDR2 FYNNEI. The CDR3 DNA follows: TGTGCCAGCAGTGTCTACAGCACCGGGGAGCTGTTTTTT. This codes for CASSVYSTGELFF.

The chain uses TRBV7-9 and TRBJ1-6; TRBD1 might be the D (5 bases). The CDR3 is made up of 15 amino acids. CDR1 SEHNR and CDR2 FQNEAQ come from the germline V gene (reference sequence). Trimming took off 2 bases at V and 7 bases at J, with 12 bases between the two ends. CDR3 in amino acids: CASSLLEQANSPLHF. DNA of the CDR3: TGTGCCAGCAGCTTACTCGAACAGGCAAATTCACCCCTCCACTTT.

The chain uses TRBV7-2 and TRBJ1-5; D is possibly TRBD1 (6 bases). Germline lookup yields CDR1 SGHTA and CDR2 FQGNSA. The germline V and J ends were trimmed by 3 bases and 5 bases, with 11 bases remaining between them. The CDR3 has 14 amino acids. The CDR3 protein is CASSFRGFDQPQHF. As DNA, the CDR3 is TGTGCCAGCAGCTTTAGGGGGTTCGATCAGCCCCAGCATTTT. The whole variable domain, filled in from reference TRBV7-2 and TRBJ1-5, reads GAGVSQSPSNKVTEKGKDVELRCDPISGHTALYWYRQSLGQGLEFLIYFQGNSAPDKSGLPSDRFSAERTGGSVSTLTIQRTQQEDSAVYLCASSFRGFDQPQHFGDGTRLSIL.

This chain links TRBV4-1 with TRBJ1-2; 8 bases map to TRBD1. CDR3 length: 14 amino acids. After removal of 5 bases from V and 2 bases from J, the junction contained 4 bases not matched to a gene. The germline gives CDR1 MGHRA, CDR2 YSYEKL. The CDR3 here is CASSGRDRNYGYTF. CDR3 in DNA: TGCGCCAGCAGCGGCCGGGACAGGAACTATGGCTACACCTTC.

The chain recombines TRBV7-2 with TRBJ2-7; weak D call: TRBD2 (6 bases). The V gene lost 8 bases and the J gene lost 2 bases, with 10 bases spanning the gap. This CDR3 contains 12 residues. The germline V gene encodes CDR1 SGHTA and CDR2 FQGNSA. The CDR3 is CASAGLTYEQYF. The CDR3 DNA is TGTGCCAGCGCGGGACTTACCTACGAGCAGTACTTC.

The rearrangement links TRBV19 to TRBJ2-1; TRBD2 agrees at 12 bases. The V and J ends lost 5 bases and 6 bases, in that order; junction bases with no gene match: 5. The CDR3 extends over 15 amino acids. Per the germline V gene, CDR1 is LNHDA and CDR2 is SQIVND (reference sequence). In nucleotides, the CDR3 is TGTGCCAGTAGTCCGGGGACTAGCGGGCTCAATGAGCAGTTCTTC. This encodes CASSPGTSGLNEQFF.